This T cell receptor (beta chain) was retrieved from a study of shared clonotypes between healthy human individuals. Study information: Each donor had three CD4 naive, three CD4 memory, two CD8 naive and one CD8 memory plate.

Here immunoSEQ multiplex PCR was the method, and the copy in TCRdb shows in-frame clones only, minus some. The table shows more than 850,000 clones, with approximately 80% occurring only once. CDR1 is SGHAT, CDR2 FQNNGV, per germline. V trimming: 5 bases; J trimming: 5 bases; junction bases outside the gene matches: 9. The CDR3 consists of 15 residues. As concerns this clone: No antigen is known for it.

Study-wide points: Of the naive CD4 clonotypes, approximately 5% were shared across a handful of donors.

The TCR was taken from a man aged 18-30 years in good health. Some clones in this sample may be carry-over from other donors' samples. The V gene is TRBV11-2, the J gene TRBJ2-5; 9 positions agree with TRBD1. The sample consisted of memory CD4+ T cells from PBMCs. Subset here: CD45RA-negative fraction. The CDR3 DNA reads TGTGCCAGCAGCCGAGGACAGGGGATAGGCGAGACCCAGTACTTC. Translation: CASSRGQGIGETQYF.